The rows below give T cell receptor beta chains drawn from one sample of a study of T cells after posttransplantation cyclophosphamide. TCRdb's table, derived via immunoSEQ multiplex PCR, lists solely in-frame clones and lacks some. The sample includes approximately 30,000 clones, 90% to 95% of them seen just once. The sequencing sample was made of naive CD4+ T cells sorted from PBMCs. The receptors originated from a woman in her sixties in good health, CMV-negative, and a related stem cell transplant donor. Each CDR3 is given without its conserved first and last residue. Clone size appears in some rows only: once, few, many, or a class for an expanded clone.

j_call | v_call | clone_size | cdr3_aa
TRBJ2-5 | TRBV29-1 | - | SVSVWRGPQETQY
TRBJ1-1 | TRBV6-6 | once | ASLVRVNTEAF
TRBJ2-7 | TRBV25-1 | - | ASSVAGGYEQY
TRBJ2-1 | TRBV7-7 | - | ASSPGTGVTTYNEQF
TRBJ1-5 | TRBV4-1 | - | ASSLESNQPQH
TRBJ2-1 | TRBV28 | - | ASSLAGARNEQF
TRBJ2-2 | TRBV9 | - | ASSVAGLSRGSGELF
TRBJ2-3 | TRBV6-5 | - | ASSYSPTSGGRY
TRBJ2-2 | TRBV5-4 | - | ASSLGPGRDTGELF
TRBJ1-4 | TRBV6-1 | - | ASSRQAANEKLF
TRBJ1-2 | TRBV6-5 | - | ASMAGDANYGYT
TRBJ2-1 | TRBV28 | - | ASSLSAGYNEQF
TRBJ2-7 | TRBV15 | once | ATSRDKLAGEIVYEQY
TRBJ1-1 | TRBV11-2 | - | ASSLRTGSFTEAF
TRBJ1-5 | TRBV6-5 | - | ASSFSWTDSNQPQH
TRBJ1-2 | TRBV30 | - | AWTPSLGGWGYT
TRBJ2-2 | TRBV29-1 | - | SVEEFRGGELF
TRBJ2-7 | TRBV5-4 | - | ASSTRQGSDEQY
TRBJ2-7 | TRBV27 | - | ASSLSARSSYEQY
TRBJ2-7 | TRBV18 | - | ASSPPGQSYEQY
TRBJ2-5 | TRBV2 | - | ASSDLAEWETQY
TRBJ2-1 | TRBV29-1 | - | SVRRGGVNEQF
TRBJ2-2 | TRBV5-1 | - | ASSLGRGTNTGELF
TRBJ1-3 | TRBV30 | - | AWSVWRGGGNTIY
TRBJ2-2 | TRBV5-4 | - | ASSLKLAGVSTGELF
TRBJ2-5 | TRBV6-5 | once | ASSYQTGRYQETQY
TRBJ2-3 | TRBV18 | once | ASSLSGGSDTQY
TRBJ2-1 | TRBV9 | - | ASSVRGGEQF
TRBJ2-1 | TRBV30 | - | AWISGASYNEQF
TRBJ1-3 | TRBV6-5 | - | ASSYSMKRPNTIY
TRBJ2-3 | TRBV7-8 | - | ASSSKGVAGTSITQY
TRBJ1-2 | TRBV27 | - | ASSSKPTDRDGYT
TRBJ2-1 | TRBV12-5 | - | ASGFTNSGYNEQF
TRBJ2-7 | TRBV5-1 | once | ASSLGQGVYEQY
TRBJ2-7 | TRBV7-2 | - | ASSPDRGSLYEQY
TRBJ1-4 | TRBV27 | - | ASSSAGAGDEKLF
TRBJ1-5 | TRBV27 | - | ASSPRGRQPQH
TRBJ1-3 | TRBV6-1 | - | ASRRGARSGNTIY
TRBJ2-3 | TRBV11-2 | - | ASSSVRDSFRTQY
TRBJ2-7 | TRBV6-5 | - | ASSSYREHEQY
TRBJ1-1 | TRBV11-3 | - | ASSLGAGTEAF
TRBJ1-5 | TRBV7-2 | - | ASSRGNEPQH
TRBJ1-1 | TRBV2 | - | ASSVYRLNTEAF
TRBJ1-4 | TRBV28 | few | ASSLAGLYEKLF
TRBJ2-7 | TRBV5-4 | - | ASSFVGASDSYEQY